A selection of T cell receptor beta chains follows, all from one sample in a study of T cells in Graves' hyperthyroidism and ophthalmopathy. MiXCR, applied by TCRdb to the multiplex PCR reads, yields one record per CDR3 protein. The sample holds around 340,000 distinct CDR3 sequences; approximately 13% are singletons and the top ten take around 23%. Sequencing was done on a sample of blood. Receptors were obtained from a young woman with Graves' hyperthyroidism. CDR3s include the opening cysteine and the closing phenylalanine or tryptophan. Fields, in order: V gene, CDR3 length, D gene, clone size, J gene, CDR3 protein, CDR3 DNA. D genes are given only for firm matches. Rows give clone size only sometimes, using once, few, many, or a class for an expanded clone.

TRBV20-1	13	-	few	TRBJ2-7	CSARDSREYEQYF	TGCAGTGCTAGAGATTCCAGGGAATACGAGCAATACTTC
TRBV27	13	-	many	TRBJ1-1	CASSIAKYTEAFF	TGTGCCAGCAGTATTGCCAAATACACTGAAGCTTTCTTT
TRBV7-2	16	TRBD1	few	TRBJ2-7	CASSLDYGTGDSEQYF	TGTGCCAGCAGCTTAGATTACGGGACAGGGGACTCCGAGCAGTACTTC
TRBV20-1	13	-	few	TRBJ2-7	CSASGLGTYEQYF	TGCAGTGCCAGCGGTTTGGGAACCTACGAGCAGTACTTC
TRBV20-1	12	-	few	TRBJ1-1	CSARTMNTEAFF	TGCAGTGCTAGAACGATGAACACTGAAGCTTTCTTT
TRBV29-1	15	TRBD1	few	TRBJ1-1	CSVDAGQGGYTEAFF	TGCAGCGTGGACGCCGGACAGGGGGGATACACTGAAGCTTTCTTT
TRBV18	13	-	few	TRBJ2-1	CASSRGIEGEQFF	TGTGCCAGCTCACGGGGGATTGAGGGTGAGCAGTTCTTC
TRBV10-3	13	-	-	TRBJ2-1	CATLDSSYNEQFF	TGTGCCACCCTAGACTCCTCCTACAATGAGCAGTTCTTC
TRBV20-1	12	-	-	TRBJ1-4	CSAVGTNEKLFF	TGCAGTGCTGTCGGAACTAATGAAAAACTGTTTTTT
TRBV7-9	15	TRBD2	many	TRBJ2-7	CASSSGGDPPYEQYF	TGTGCCAGCAGCTCCGGGGGGGACCCGCCCTACGAGCAGTACTTC
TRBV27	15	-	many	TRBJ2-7	CASSLTSRTLYGQYF	TGTGCCAGCAGTTTAACTAGCCGAACCCTTTACGGGCAGTACTTC
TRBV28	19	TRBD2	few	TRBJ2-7	CASSIHSRTSGRFSYEQYF	TGTGCCAGCAGCATACACTCTAGGACTAGCGGGAGGTTTTCCTACGAGCAGTACTTC
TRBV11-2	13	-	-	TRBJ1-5	CASSSLGGQPQHF	TGTGCCAGCAGCTCTCTCGGAGGCCAGCCCCAGCATTTT
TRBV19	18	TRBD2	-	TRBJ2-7	CASTSRAPLAGAPYEQYF	TGTGCCAGTACCTCCCGGGCCCCCCTAGCGGGAGCCCCCTACGAGCAGTACTTC
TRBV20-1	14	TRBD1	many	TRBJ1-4	CSARDDREIEKLFF	TGCAGTGCTAGGGATGACAGGGAAATTGAAAAACTGTTTTTT
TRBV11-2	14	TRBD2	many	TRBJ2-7	CASSFGGRAQEQYF	TGTGCCAGCAGCTTTGGCGGGAGGGCCCAAGAGCAGTACTTC
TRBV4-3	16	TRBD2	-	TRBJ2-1	CASSLGLSGTYNEQFF	TGCGCCAGCAGCCTAGGGCTCAGCGGGACCTACAATGAGCAGTTCTTC
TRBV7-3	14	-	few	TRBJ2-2	CASSSIVDTGELFF	TGTGCCAGCAGCTCGATAGTCGACACCGGGGAGCTGTTTTTT
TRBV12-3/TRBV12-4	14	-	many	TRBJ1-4	CASSLVAGSEKLFF	TGTGCCAGCAGTTTGGTCGCAGGGAGTGAAAAACTGTTTTTT
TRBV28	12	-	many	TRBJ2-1	CASSLINNEQFF	TGTGCCAGCAGTTTGATCAACAATGAGCAGTTCTTC
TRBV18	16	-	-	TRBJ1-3	CASSPGQQGGGNTIYF	TGTGCCAGCTCACCGGGTCAACAGGGAGGCGGAAACACCATATATTTT
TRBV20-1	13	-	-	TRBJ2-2	CSARGVNTGELFF	TGCAGTGCTAGAGGGGTGAACACCGGGGAGCTGTTTTTT
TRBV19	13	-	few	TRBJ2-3	CATKERAPDTQYF	TGTGCCACCAAGGAGAGGGCCCCAGATACGCAGTATTTT
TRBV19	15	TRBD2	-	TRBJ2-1	CASKVLAGGNNEQFF	TGTGCCAGCAAGGTCCTAGCGGGAGGTAACAATGAGCAGTTCTTC
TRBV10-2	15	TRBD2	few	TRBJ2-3	CASGSSGRVKDTQYF	TGCGCCAGCGGTTCTAGCGGGAGGGTTAAAGATACGCAGTATTTT
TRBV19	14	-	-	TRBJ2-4	CASSIQGTKDIQYF	TGTGCCAGTAGTATTCAGGGGACGAAGGACATTCAGTACTTC
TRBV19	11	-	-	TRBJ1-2	CASSIDYGYTF	TGTGCCAGTAGTATCGACTATGGCTACACCTTC
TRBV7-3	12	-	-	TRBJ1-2	CASSFGSYGYTF	TGTGCCAGCAGCTTTGGGAGCTATGGCTACACCTTC
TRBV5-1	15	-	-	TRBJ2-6	CASSFDVSGANVLTF	TGCGCCAGCAGCTTTGACGTCTCTGGGGCCAACGTCCTGACTTTC
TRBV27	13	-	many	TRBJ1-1	CASSLSWGREAFF	TGTGCCAGCAGTTTATCGTGGGGTCGTGAAGCTTTCTTT